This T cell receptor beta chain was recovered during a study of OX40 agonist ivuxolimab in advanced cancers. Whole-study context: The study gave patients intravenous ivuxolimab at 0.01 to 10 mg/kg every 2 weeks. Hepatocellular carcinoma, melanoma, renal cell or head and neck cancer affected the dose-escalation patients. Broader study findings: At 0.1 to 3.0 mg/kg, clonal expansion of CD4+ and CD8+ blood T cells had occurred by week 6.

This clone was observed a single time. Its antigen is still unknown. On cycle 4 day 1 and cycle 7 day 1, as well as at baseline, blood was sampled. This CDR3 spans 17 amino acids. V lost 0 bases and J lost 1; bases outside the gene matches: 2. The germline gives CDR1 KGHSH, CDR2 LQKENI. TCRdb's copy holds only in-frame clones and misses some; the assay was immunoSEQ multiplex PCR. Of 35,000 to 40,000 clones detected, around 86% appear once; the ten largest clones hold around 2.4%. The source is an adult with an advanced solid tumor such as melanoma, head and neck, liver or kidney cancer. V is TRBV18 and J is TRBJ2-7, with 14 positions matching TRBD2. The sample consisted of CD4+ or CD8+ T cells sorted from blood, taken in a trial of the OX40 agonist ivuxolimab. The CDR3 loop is CASSPPRTSGGSYEQYF. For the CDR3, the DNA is TGTGCCAGCTCACCACCCAGGACTAGCGGGGGGTCCTACGAGCAGTACTTC.